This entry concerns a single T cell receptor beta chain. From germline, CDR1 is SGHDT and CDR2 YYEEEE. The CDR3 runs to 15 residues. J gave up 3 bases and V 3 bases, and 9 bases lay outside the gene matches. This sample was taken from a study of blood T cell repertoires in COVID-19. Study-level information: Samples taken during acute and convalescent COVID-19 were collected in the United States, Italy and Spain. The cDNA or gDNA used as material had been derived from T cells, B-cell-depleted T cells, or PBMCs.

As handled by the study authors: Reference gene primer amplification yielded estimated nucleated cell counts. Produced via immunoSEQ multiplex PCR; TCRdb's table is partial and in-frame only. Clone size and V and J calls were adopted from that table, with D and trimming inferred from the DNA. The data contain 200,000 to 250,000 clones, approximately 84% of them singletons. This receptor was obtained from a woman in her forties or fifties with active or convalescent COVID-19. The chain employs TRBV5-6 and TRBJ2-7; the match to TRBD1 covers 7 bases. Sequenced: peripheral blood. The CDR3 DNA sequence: TGTGCCAGCAGCTCCCCCCGGGACAGCCTCTACGAGCAGTACGTC. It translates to CASSSPRDSLYEQYV.